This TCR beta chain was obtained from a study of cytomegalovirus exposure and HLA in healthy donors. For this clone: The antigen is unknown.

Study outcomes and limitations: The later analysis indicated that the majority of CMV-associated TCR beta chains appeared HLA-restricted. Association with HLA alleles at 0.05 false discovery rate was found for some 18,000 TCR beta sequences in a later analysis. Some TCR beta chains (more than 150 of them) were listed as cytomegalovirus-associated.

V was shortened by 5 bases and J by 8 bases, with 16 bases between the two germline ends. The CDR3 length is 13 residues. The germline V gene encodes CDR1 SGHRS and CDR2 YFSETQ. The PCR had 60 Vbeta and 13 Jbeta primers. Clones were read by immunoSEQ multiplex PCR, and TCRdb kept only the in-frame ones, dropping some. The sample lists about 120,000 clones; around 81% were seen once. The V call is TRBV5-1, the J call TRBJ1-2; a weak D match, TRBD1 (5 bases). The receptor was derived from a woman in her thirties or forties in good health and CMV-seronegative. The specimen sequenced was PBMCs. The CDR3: CASSPQGDCGYTF. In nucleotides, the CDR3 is TGCGCCAGCAGTCCCCAAGGGGACTGCGGCTACACCTTC.